The TCR beta chain described here comes from a study of cytomegalovirus exposure and HLA in healthy donors. Points from the study as a whole: When a later analysis compared HLA-associated TCR beta chains with equally common others, the HLA-associated chains turned out to be more clonally expanded and to have lower generation probabilities. Immune exposure data for these donors was limited to CMV serostatus. Later, an analysis found that common viral pathogens appeared to be linked with several of the most significant clusters.

The CDR3 spans 15 residues. Trimming took 4 bases from V and 7 from J; bases not matched to a gene: 5. CDR1 and CDR2 from the germline V gene are MGHRA and YSYEKL. Remarks on this clone: Its antigen is still unknown.

Use of 60 Vbeta and 13 Jbeta primers characterized the PCR. Profiling relied on immunoSEQ multiplex PCR, and the TCRdb table lists in-frame clones only, not all of them. The sample includes some 180,000 clones, approximately 80% of them seen just once. The rearrangement links TRBV4-1 to TRBJ2-1; 12 bases agree with TRBD2. Sequencing used PBMCs. This TCR was sampled from a female donor in good health and CMV-seronegative. The CDR3 region is CASSPASGGGNEQFF. CDR3 nucleotides: TGCGCCAGCAGCCCGGCTAGCGGGGGGGGGAATGAGCAGTTCTTC.